Detailed here is one TCR beta chain. This CDR3 is 14 amino acids long. J lost 6 bases, V lost 6 bases, and 10 bases had no gene match. The germline V gene encodes CDR1 MNHEY and CDR2 SVGAGI. Survey-level immunoSEQ sequencing profiled the TCR beta repertoire. The data were produced by immunoSEQ multiplex PCR, yet TCRdb's version contains in-frame clones alone and is incomplete. The data contain about 68,000 clones, about 93% of them singletons. The chain recombines TRBV6-5 with TRBJ1-1, with 7 bases matching TRBD1. What was sequenced was PBMCs. The TCR comes from a man aged 35 to 55 with rheumatoid arthritis. The CDR3 nucleotides read TGTGCCAGCAGAGACCGGGACAGCAACGCTGAAGCTTTCTTT. Its translation is CASRDRDSNAEAFF.